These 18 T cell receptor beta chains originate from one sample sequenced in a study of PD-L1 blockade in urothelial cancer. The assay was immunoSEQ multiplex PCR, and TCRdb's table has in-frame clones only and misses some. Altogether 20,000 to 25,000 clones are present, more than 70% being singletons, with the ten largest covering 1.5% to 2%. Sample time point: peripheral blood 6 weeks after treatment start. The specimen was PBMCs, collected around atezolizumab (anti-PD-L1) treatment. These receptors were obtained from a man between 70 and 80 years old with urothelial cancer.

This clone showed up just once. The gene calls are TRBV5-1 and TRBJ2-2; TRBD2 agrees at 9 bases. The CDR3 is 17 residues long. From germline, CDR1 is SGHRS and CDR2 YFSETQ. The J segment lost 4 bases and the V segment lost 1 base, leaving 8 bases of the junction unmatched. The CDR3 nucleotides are TGCGCCAGCAGCTTGTCCGCGGGAGGGCGATCCACCGGGGAGCTGTTTTTT. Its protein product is CASSLSAGGRSTGELFF.

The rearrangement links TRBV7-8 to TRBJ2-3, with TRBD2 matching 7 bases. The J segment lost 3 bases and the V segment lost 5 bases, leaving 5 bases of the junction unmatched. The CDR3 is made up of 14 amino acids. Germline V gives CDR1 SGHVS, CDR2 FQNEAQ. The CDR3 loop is CASSPGGDTDTQYF. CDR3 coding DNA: TGTGCCAGCAGCCCGGGAGGAGATACAGATACGCAGTATTTT.

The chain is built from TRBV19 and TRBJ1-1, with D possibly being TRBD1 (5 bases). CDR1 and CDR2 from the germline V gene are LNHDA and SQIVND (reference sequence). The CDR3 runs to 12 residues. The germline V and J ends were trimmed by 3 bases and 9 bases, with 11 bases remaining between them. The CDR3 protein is CASSIGAGQAFF. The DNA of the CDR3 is TGTGCCAGTAGTATCGGGGCGGGACAAGCTTTCTTT.

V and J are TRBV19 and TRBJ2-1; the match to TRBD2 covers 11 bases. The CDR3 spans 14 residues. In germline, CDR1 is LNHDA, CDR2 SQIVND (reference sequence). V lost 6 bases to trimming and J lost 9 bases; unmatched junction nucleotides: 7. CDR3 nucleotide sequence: TGTGCCAGTAGAGCTTCTAGCGGGAGGAGTGAGCAGTTCTTC. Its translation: CASRASSGRSEQFF. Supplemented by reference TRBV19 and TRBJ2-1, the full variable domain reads DGGITQSPKYLFRKEGQNVTLSCEQNLNHDAMYWYRQDPGQGLRLIYYSQIVNDFQKGDIAEGYSVSREKKESFPLTVTSAQKNPTAFYLCASRASSGRSEQFFGPGTRLTVL.

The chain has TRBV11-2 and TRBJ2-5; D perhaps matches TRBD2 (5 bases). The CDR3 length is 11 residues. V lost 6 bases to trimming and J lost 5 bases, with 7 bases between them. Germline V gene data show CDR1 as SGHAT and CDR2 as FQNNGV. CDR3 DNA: TGTGCCAGCAGAGGGAGTGAGACCCAGTACTTC. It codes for CASRGSETQYF.

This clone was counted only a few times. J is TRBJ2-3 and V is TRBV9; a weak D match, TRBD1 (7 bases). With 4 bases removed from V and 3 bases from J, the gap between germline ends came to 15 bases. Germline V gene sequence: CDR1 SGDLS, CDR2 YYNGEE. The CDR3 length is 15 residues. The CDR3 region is CASSITGAGTDTQYF. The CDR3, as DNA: TGTGCCAGCAGCATAACAGGGGCGGGAACAGATACGCAGTATTTT.

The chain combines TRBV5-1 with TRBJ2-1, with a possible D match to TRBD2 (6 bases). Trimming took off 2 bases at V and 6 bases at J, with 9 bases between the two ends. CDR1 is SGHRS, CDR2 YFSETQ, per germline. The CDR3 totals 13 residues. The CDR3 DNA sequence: TGCGCCAGCAGCTTAACTAGCCTCAATGAGCAGTTCTTC. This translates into CASSLTSLNEQFF.

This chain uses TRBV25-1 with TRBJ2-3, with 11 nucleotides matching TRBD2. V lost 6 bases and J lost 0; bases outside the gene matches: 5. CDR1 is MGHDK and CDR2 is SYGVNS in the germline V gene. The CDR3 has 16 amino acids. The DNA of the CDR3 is TGTGCCAGCAGAGGAGGGACTAGCGGTAGCACAGATACGCAGTATTTT. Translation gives CASRGGTSGSTDTQYF.

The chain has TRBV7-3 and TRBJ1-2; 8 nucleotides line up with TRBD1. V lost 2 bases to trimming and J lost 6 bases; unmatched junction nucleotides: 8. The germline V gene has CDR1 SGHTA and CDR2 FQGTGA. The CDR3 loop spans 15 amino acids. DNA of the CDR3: TGTGCCAGCAGCTTAGGGGCAGGGGGCATGGATGGCTACACCTTC. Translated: CASSLGAGGMDGYTF.

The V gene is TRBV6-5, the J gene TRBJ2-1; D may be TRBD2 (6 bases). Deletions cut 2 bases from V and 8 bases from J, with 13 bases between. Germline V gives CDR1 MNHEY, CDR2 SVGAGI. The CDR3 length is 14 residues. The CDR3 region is CASSYGTSVDEQFF. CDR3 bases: TGTGCCAGCAGTTACGGGACTTCTGTCGATGAGCAGTTCTTC.

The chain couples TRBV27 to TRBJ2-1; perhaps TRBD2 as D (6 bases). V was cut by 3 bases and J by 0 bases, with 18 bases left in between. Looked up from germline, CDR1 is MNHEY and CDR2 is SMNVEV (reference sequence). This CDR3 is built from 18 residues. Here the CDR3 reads CASSFRDLAGDSYNEQFF. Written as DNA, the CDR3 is TGTGCCAGCAGTTTTCGGGACTTGGCGGGCGACTCCTACAATGAGCAGTTCTTC.

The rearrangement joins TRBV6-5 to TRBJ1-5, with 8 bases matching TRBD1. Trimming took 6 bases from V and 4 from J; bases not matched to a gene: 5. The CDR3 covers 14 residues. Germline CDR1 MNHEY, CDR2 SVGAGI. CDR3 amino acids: CASRTWDRNQPQHF. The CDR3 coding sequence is TGTGCCAGCAGAACCTGGGACAGGAATCAGCCCCAGCATTTT.

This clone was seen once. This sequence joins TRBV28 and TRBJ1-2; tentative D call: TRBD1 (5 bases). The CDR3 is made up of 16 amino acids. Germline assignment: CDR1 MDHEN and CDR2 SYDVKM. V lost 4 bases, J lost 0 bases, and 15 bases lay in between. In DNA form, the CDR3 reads TGTGCCAGCAGTTGGGGGGTTTCCGGCGCTAACTATGGCTACACCTTC. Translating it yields CASSWGVSGANYGYTF.

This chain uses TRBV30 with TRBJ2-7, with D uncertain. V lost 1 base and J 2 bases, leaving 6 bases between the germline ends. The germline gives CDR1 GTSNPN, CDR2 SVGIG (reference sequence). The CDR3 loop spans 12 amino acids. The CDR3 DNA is TGTGCCTGGAGTGGACTGCCCTACGAGCAGTACTTC. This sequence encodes CAWSGLPYEQYF.

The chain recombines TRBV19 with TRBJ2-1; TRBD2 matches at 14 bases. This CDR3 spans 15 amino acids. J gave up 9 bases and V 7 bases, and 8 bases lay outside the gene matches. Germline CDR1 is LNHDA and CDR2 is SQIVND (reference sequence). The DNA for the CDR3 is TGTGCCAGTAATCATCTGGGACTAGCGGGAGCTGAGCAGTTCTTC. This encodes CASNHLGLAGAEQFF.

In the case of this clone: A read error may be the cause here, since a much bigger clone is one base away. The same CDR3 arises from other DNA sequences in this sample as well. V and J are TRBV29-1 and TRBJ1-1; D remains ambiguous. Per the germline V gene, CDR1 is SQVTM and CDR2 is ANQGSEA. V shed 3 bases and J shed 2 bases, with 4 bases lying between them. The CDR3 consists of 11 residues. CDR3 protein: CSVERNTEAFF. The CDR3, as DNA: TGCAGCGTTGAGCGAAACACTGAAGCTTTCTTT. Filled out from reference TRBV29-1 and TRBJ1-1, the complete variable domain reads SAVISQKPSRDICQRGTSLTIQCQVDSQVTMMFWYRQQPGQSLTLIATANQGSEATYESGFVIDKFPISRPNLTFSTLTVSNMSPEDSSIYLCSVERNTEAFFGQGTRLTVV.

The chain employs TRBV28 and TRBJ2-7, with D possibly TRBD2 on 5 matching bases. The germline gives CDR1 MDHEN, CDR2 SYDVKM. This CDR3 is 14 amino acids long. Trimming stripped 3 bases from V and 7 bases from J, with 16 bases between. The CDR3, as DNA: TGTGCCAGCAGTTTTCCTGGGTCCCGAGGGGAGCAGTACTTC. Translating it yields CASSFPGSRGEQYF.

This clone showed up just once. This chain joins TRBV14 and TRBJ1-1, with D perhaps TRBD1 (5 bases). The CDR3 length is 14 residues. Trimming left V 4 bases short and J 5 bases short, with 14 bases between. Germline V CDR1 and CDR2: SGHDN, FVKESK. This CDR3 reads CASSRGFGGTEAFF. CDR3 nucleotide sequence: TGTGCCAGCAGCCGGGGGTTTGGGGGGACTGAAGCTTTCTTT.